Following are 16 T cell receptor beta chains from one sample sequenced in a study of cytomegalovirus exposure and HLA in healthy donors. 13 Jbeta primers and 60 Vbeta primers were used for the PCR. Produced via immunoSEQ multiplex PCR; TCRdb's table is partial and in-frame only. The sample shows approximately 140,000 clones, about 76% of them seen only once. The sequenced sample was PBMCs. The source of these receptors is a human donor in good health.

This chain connects TRBV5-1 to TRBJ2-2, with D possibly TRBD2 on 5 matching bases. Germline CDR1 is SGHRS and CDR2 is YFSETQ. The CDR3 extends over 17 amino acids. Trimming took 3 bases from V and 2 from J, leaving 17 bases between them. CDR3 in amino acids: CASSSDGGSGNTGELFF. As DNA, the CDR3 is TGCGCCAGCAGCTCGGACGGTGGATCGGGAAACACCGGGGAGCTGTTTTTT.

The chain uses TRBV29-1 and TRBJ1-2, with 7 nucleotides matching TRBD1. With V trimmed by 5 bases and J by 6 bases, 3 bases remained unmatched. This CDR3 has 11 residues. CDR1 is SQVTM, CDR2 ANQGSEA, per germline. CDR3 coding DNA: TGCAGCGTTTCGACAGGGAATGGCTACACCTTC. Translated: CSVSTGNGYTF.

The V call is TRBV27, the J call TRBJ2-7; the match to TRBD2 covers 7 bases. After removal of 4 bases from V and 7 bases from J, the junction contained 10 bases not matched to a gene. Germline values: CDR1 MNHEY, CDR2 SMNVEV (reference sequence). The CDR3 runs to 14 residues. The CDR3: CASSSREALGEQYF. The CDR3 nucleotides are TGTGCCAGCAGTTCCCGGGAGGCCCTAGGGGAGCAGTACTTC.

V and J are TRBV15 and TRBJ2-1; 9 bases are shared with TRBD1. This CDR3 comprises 15 residues. The V segment lost 4 bases and the J segment 10 bases; nucleotides outside the gene matches: 11. Germline V gene sequence: CDR1 LNHNV, CDR2 YYDKDF (reference sequence). The CDR3 reads CATSTGTGNIGEQFF. CDR3 DNA sequence: TGTGCCACCAGCACCGGGACAGGGAATATCGGGGAGCAGTTCTTC.

V usage is TRBV4-1 and J usage is TRBJ2-5, with D possibly TRBD2 on 6 matching bases. Trimming shortened V by 3 bases and J by 5 bases, and 19 bases separated the two germline ends. CDR3 length: 16 residues. CDR1 is MGHRA, CDR2 YSYEKL, per germline. The CDR3 reads CASSQATGGERETQYF. The CDR3 DNA reads as TGCGCCAGCAGCCAGGCGACTGGAGGGGAACGGGAGACCCAGTACTTC.

The table lists this clone with a few counts. The chain couples TRBV6-5 to TRBJ1-5; D unclear. The CDR3 is 15 amino acids. V lost 6 bases, J lost 0 bases, and 12 bases lay in between. Germline CDR1 and CDR2: MNHEY and SVGAGI. CDR3 loop: CASRLSPYSNQPQHF. In DNA form, the CDR3 reads TGTGCCAGCAGGTTGAGCCCGTATAGCAATCAGCCCCAGCATTTT.

This clone was seen a handful of times. The CDR3 DNA reads as TGTGCCAGCAGTTTTTCCCCTGGTGGCAGGGGGCCAACTGAAGCTTTCTTT. It is translated as CASSFSPGGRGPTEAFF. J is TRBJ1-1 and V is TRBV28, with 8 bases matching TRBD1. Germline CDR1 MDHEN, CDR2 SYDVKM. Trimming removed 3 bases from V and 5 bases from J; junction bases left unmatched: 14. The CDR3 sequence is 17 residues long.

This clone was seen only once. J is TRBJ2-7 and V is TRBV25-1, with 9 bases matching TRBD2. The germline V gene encodes CDR1 MGHDK and CDR2 SYGVNS. CDR3 length equals 13 residues. V trimming: 8 bases; J trimming: 5 bases; junction bases outside the gene matches: 7. CDR3 sequence (DNA): TGTGCCAGCGGAGGGACTAGCTGGCACGAGCAGTACTTC. This gives the protein CASGGTSWHEQYF.

V and J are TRBV9 and TRBJ2-3, with 11 bases aligning to TRBD1. The CDR3 has 16 amino acids. Losses at the gene ends were 2 bases for V and 6 bases for J; bases not matched to a gene: 8. Germline V gene sequence: CDR1 SGDLS, CDR2 YYNGEE. The CDR3 sequence: CASSVGQGAGLDTQYF. In DNA, the CDR3 is TGTGCCAGCAGCGTCGGACAGGGGGCTGGGTTGGATACGCAGTATTTT.

The chain uses TRBV13 and TRBJ2-2; D unresolved. In germline, CDR1 is PRHDT, CDR2 FYEKMQ (reference sequence). This CDR3 has 16 amino acids. Trimming took off 0 bases at V and 1 base at J, with 9 bases between the two ends. CDR3 loop: CASSLGSRLNTGELFF. In DNA form, the CDR3 reads TGTGCCAGCAGCTTAGGTAGCAGACTGAACACCGGGGAGCTGTTTTTT.

This clone has a handful of counts. V gene TRBV4-1 combines with J gene TRBJ2-2, with D perhaps matching TRBD2 (6 bases). Between the trimmed V and J ends, which lost 1 base and 5 bases, there was a span of 11 bases. This CDR3 has 15 residues. Per the germline V gene, CDR1 is MGHRA and CDR2 is YSYEKL. CDR3 nucleotide sequence: TGCGCCAGCAGCCAAGTCGGGAGTGGTACCGGGGAGCTGTTTTTT. Residues: CASSQVGSGTGELFF.

V and J are TRBV5-4 and TRBJ2-1; D is uncertain. V dropped 0 bases and J dropped 8 bases, with 15 bases sitting between them. The germline CDR1 and CDR2 sequences are SGHNT and YYREEE (reference sequence). The CDR3 runs 15 residues. As DNA, the CDR3 is TGTGCCAGCAGCTTGGGGCCCAAGTCTGCCGATGAGCAGTTCTTC. Residues: CASSLGPKSADEQFF.

The V gene is TRBV7-2, the J gene TRBJ1-4, with unresolved D. Germline loops: CDR1 SGHTA, CDR2 FQGNSA. The ends were cut back, 5 bases at V and 4 bases at J, with 11 bases in the middle. The CDR3 extends over 14 amino acids. CDR3 sequence reads: CASSISGSNEKLFF. The CDR3 DNA reads TGTGCCAGCAGCATATCCGGGAGTAATGAAAAACTGTTTTTT.

CDR3 in DNA: TGTGCCGGACAGGGCTGGGCGGGAGGGCCCTACGAGCAGTACTTC. This codes for CAGQGWAGGPYEQYF. The chain uses TRBV4-2 and TRBJ2-7, with D possibly TRBD2 on 9 matching bases. CDR1 and CDR2 (germline): LGHNA, YNFKEQ. V was cut by 11 bases and J by 2 bases, with 22 bases left in between. The CDR3 is 15 amino acids.

This chain links TRBV9 with TRBJ2-3; 8 nucleotides line up with TRBD2. This CDR3 is built from 15 residues. Germline V lookup: CDR1 SGDLS, CDR2 YYNGEE. V gave up 0 bases and J gave up 5 bases; unmatched junction bases: 5. This chain's CDR3 is CASSVGGTSEDTQYF. CDR3 nucleotides: TGTGCCAGCAGCGTAGGGGGGACTAGTGAAGATACGCAGTATTTT.

The V and J genes are TRBV27 and TRBJ1-6; tentative D call: TRBD1 (5 bases). Germline CDR1 MNHEY, CDR2 SMNVEV (reference sequence). This CDR3 comprises 15 residues. V gave up 0 bases and J gave up 5 bases, with 8 bases separating them. CDR3 DNA sequence: TGTGCCAGCAGTTTATCACAGGTCGATAATTCACCCCTCCACTTT. This gives the protein CASSLSQVDNSPLHF.